The sequence of this T cell receptor (beta chain) was determined in a study of shared clonotypes between healthy human individuals. General study points: It was the few donors that limited the genetic and exposure-history diversity represented. Some naive CD4 clonotypes, roughly 4.5%, turned up in common across several donors. Non-shared clonotypes displayed generation probabilities falling below those of clonotypes present in all four donors. Sequencing of the sorted subsets was shown by rarefaction to be incomplete despite large depth.

The naive CD8 fraction comprised CD45RO-negative cells positively selected for CCR7 and excluded terminally differentiated effector memory CD45RA+ cells. Generated by immunoSEQ multiplex PCR, the TCRdb table keeps only in-frame clones and is missing some. The sample shows hundreds of thousands of clones, approximately 95% of them seen only once. The germline V gene has CDR1 MDHEN and CDR2 SYDVKM. This CDR3 has 18 residues. The V end was cut by 7 bases, the J end by 4 bases, with 29 bases between. A word on this clone: Its antigen is undetermined.

The clonotype originates from a woman in her 30s in good health. The chain has TRBV28 and TRBJ2-7; D may be TRBD1 or TRBD2 (6 bases each). The source material was naive CD8+ T cells sorted from blood. CDR3 protein: CASKEGRMGTKGGYEQYF. The DNA of the CDR3 is TGTGCCAGCAAGGAGGGCAGGATGGGGACGAAGGGGGGTTACGAGCAGTACTTC.